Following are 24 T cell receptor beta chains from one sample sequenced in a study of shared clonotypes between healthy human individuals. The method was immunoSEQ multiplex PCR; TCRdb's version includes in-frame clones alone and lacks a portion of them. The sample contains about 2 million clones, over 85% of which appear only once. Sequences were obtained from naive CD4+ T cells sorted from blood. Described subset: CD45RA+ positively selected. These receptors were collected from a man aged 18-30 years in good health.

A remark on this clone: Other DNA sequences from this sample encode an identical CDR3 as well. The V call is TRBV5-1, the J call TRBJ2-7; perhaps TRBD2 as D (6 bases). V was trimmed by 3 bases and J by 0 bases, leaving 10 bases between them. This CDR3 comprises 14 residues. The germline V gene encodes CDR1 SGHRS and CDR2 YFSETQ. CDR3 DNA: TGCGCCAGCAGCTCGGAGGGGAGCTCCTACGAGCAGTACTTC. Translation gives CASSSEGSSYEQYF.

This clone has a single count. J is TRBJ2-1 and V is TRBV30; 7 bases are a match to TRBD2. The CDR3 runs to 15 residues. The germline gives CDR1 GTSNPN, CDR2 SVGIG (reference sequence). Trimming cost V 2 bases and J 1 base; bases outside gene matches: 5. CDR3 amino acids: CAWSTRAGSYNEQFF. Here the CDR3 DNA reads TGTGCCTGGAGTACCCGAGCGGGATCCTACAATGAGCAGTTCTTC.

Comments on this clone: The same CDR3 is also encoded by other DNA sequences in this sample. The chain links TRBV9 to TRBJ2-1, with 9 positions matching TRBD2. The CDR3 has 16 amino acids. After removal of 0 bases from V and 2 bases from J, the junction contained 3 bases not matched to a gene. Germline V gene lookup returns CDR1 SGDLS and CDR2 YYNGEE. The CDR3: CASSVEERGAYNEQFF. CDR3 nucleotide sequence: TGTGCCAGCAGCGTAGAGGAGCGGGGGGCCTACAATGAGCAGTTCTTC.

The CDR3 DNA follows: TGTGCCAGCAGCCAACACAATGAGCAGTTCTTC. Translated: CASSQHNEQFF. This chain joins TRBV11-2 and TRBJ2-1; D unclear. CDR3 size: 11 residues. The germline CDR1 and CDR2 sequences are SGHAT and FQNNGV. Trimming left V 5 bases short and J 5 bases short, with 4 bases between.

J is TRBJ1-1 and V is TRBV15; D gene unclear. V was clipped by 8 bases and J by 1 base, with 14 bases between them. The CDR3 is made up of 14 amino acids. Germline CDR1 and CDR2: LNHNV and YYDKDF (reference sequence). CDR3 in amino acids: CATGRGLQNTEAFF. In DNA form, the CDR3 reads TGTGCCACCGGGAGAGGACTTCAGAACACTGAAGCTTTCTTT.

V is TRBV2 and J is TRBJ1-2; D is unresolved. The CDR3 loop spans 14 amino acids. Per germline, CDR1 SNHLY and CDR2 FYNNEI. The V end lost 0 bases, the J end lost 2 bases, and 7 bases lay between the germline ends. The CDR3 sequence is CASSEARPNYGYTF. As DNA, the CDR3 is TGTGCCAGCAGTGAAGCGCGGCCAAACTATGGCTACACCTTC.

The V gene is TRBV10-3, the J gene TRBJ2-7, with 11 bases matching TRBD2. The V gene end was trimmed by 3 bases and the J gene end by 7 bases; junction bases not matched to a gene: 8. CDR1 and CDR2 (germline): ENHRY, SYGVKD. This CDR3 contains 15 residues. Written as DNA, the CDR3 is TGTGCCATCAGTGACTCACTAGCGGGAGTTTGGGAGCAGTACTTC. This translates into CAISDSLAGVWEQYF.

In nucleotides, the CDR3 is TGTGCCAGCTGGAGGACTAGCGGGAGGCCAAACGAGCAGTACTTC. Translation: CASWRTSGRPNEQYF. This chain links TRBV27 with TRBJ2-7; TRBD2 matches 14 bases. From germline, CDR1 is MNHEY and CDR2 SMNVEV (reference sequence). This CDR3 region has 15 residues. V lost 8 bases to trimming and J lost 5 bases; unmatched junction nucleotides: 8.

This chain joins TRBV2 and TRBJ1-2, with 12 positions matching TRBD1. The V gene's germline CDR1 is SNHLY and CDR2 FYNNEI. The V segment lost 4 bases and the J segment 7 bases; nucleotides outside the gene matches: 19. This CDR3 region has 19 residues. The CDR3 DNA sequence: TGTGCCAGCAGTGCCTTAGGTGTGGGACAGGGGGCAGGAAGAATTGGCTACACCTTC. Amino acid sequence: CASSALGVGQGAGRIGYTF.

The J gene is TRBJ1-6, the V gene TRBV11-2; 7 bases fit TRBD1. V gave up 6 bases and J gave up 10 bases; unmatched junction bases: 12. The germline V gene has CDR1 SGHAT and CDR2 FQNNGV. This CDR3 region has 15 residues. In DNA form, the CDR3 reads TGTGCCAGCAGGACAACAGGGGCAACCGGGTCACCCCTCCACTTT. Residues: CASRTTGATGSPLHF.

This CDR3 reads CSVAGTPYKEQYF. The CDR3 bases are TGCAGCGTTGCGGGGACCCCTTACAAAGAGCAGTACTTC. This rearrangement joins TRBV29-1 to TRBJ2-7; the D call may be TRBD1 or TRBD2 (5 bases each). This CDR3 has 13 residues. The V gene's germline CDR1 is SQVTM and CDR2 ANQGSEA. Trimming removed 4 bases at V and 7 bases at J, with 17 bases between.

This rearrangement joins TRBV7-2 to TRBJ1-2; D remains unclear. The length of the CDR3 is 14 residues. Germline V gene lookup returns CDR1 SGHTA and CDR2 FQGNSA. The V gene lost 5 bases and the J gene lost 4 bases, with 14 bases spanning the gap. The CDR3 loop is CASSRIVWAYGYTF. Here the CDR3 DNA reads TGTGCCAGCAGCCGAATAGTTTGGGCCTATGGCTACACCTTC.

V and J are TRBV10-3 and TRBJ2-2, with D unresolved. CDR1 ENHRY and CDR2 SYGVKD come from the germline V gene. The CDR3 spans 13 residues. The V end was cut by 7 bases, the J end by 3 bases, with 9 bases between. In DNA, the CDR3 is TGTGCCATCACCCGACATGACACCGGGGAGCTGTTTTTT. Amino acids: CAITRHDTGELFF.

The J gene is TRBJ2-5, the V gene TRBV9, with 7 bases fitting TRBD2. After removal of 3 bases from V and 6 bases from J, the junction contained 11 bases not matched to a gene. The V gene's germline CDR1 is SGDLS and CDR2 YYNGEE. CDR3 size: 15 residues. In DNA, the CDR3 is TGTGCCAGCAGCGCCGCGAGGGAGGGTTCTAAGACCCAGTACTTC. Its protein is CASSAAREGSKTQYF.

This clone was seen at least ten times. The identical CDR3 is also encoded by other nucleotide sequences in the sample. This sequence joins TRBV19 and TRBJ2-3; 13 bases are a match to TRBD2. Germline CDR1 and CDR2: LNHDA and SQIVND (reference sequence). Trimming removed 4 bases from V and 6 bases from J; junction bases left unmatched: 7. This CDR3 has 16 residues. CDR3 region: CASSRSRTSGGDTQYF. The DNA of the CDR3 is TGTGCCAGTAGTAGATCGAGGACTAGCGGGGGCGATACGCAGTATTTT. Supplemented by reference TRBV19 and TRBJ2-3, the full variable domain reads DGGITQSPKYLFRKEGQNVTLSCEQNLNHDAMYWYRQDPGQGLRLIYYSQIVNDFQKGDIAEGYSVSREKKESFPLTVTSAQKNPTAFYLCASSRSRTSGGDTQYFGPGTRLTVL.

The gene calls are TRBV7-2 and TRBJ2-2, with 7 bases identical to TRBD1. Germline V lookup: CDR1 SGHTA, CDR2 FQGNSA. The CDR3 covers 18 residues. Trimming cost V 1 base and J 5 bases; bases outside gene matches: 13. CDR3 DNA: TGTGCCAGCAGCTTAGTGGTCGACAGGGAAAGGAATACCGGGGAGCTGTTTTTT. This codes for CASSLVVDRERNTGELFF. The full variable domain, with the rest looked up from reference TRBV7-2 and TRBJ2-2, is GAGVSQSPSNKVTEKGKDVELRCDPISGHTALYWYRQSLGQGLEFLIYFQGNSAPDKSGLPSDRFSAERTGGSVSTLTIQRTQQEDSAVYLCASSLVVDRERNTGELFFGEGSRLTVL.

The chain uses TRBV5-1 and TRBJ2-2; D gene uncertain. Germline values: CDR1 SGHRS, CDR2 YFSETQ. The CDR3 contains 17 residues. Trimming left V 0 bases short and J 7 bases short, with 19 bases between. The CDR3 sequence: CASSLAPQAGQHGELFF. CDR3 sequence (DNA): TGCGCCAGCAGCTTGGCCCCGCAGGCCGGGCAACACGGGGAGCTGTTTTTT.

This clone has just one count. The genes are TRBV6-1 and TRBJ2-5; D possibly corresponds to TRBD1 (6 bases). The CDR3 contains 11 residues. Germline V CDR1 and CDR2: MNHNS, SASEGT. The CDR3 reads CSGGYQETQYF. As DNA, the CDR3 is TGTTCTGGGGGCTACCAAGAGACCCAGTACTTC.

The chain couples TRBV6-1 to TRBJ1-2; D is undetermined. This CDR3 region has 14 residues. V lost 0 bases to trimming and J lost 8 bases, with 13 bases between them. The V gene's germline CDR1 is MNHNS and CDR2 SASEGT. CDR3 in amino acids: CASSEARGVGGYTF. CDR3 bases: TGTGCCAGCAGTGAAGCCCGGGGTGTGGGAGGCTACACCTTC.

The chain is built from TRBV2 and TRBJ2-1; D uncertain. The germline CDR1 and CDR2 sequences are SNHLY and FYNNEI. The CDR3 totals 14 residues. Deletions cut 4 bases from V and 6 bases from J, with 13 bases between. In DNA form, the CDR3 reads TGTGCCAGCAGTGCCTTGTATTCGGCCAATGAGCAGTTCTTC. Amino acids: CASSALYSANEQFF.

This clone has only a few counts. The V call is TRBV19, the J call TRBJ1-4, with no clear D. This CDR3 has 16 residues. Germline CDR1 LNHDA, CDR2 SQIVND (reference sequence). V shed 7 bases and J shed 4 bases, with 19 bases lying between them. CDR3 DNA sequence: TGTGCCAGTACCTCCATGGACCGTGGATATAATGAAAAACTGTTTTTT. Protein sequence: CASTSMDRGYNEKLFF.

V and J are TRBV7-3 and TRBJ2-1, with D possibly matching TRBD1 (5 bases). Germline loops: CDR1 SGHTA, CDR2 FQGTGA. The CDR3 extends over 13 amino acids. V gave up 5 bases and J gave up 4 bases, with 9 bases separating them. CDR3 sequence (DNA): TGTGCCAGCAGCGTGGGGCAGTACAATGAGCAGTTCTTC. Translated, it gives CASSVGQYNEQFF.

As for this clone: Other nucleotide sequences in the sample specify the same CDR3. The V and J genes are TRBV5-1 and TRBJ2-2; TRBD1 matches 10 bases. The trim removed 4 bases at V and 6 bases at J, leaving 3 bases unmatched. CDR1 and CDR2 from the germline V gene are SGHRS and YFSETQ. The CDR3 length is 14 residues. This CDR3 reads CASSRDRGPGELFF. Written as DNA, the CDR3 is TGCGCCAGCAGCAGGGACAGGGGACCCGGGGAGCTGTTTTTT.

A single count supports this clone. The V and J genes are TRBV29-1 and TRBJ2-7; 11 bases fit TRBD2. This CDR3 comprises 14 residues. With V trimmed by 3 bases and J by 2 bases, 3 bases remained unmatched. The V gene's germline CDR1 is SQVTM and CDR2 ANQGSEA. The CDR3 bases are TGCAGCGTTGACGCTAGCGGGAGGCCCTACGAGCAGTACTTC. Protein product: CSVDASGRPYEQYF.